Included here is one TCR beta chain sequence, with context. Amplification targeted TCR beta CDR3 regions from RNA transcripts. First-round RT-PCR of the TCR CDR3 relied on the HTBI primer set. TCRdb re-analysed the multiplex PCR reads in MiXCR, keeping a single row per CDR3 protein. Found here are approximately 330,000 distinct CDR3 sequences, roughly 15% of them singletons; the top ten hold about a third. These data come from a study of T cells in Graves' hyperthyroidism and ophthalmopathy. This clonotype was obtained from a woman in her thirties or forties with Graves' ophthalmopathy. The specimen sequenced was blood.

The CDR3 coding sequence is TGTGCCAGCTCACCGTTTCCGGGGGCAACTTCCTACGAGCAGTACTTC. Protein: CASSPFPGATSYEQYF. The rearrangement uses TRBV18 and TRBJ2-7, with D tentatively TRBD1 or TRBD2 (6 bases each). This CDR3 comprises 16 residues. Trimming took 3 bases from V and 1 from J, leaving 16 bases between them. Germline V lookup: CDR1 KGHSH, CDR2 LQKENI.